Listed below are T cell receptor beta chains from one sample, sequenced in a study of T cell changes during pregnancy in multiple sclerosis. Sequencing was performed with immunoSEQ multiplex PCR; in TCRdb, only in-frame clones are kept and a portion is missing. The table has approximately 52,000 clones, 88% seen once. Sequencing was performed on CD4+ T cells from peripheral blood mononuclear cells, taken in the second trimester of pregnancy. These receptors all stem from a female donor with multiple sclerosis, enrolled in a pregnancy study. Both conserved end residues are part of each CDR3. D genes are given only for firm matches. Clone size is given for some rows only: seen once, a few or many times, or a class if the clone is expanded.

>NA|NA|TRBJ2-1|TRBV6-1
CATTGDGSYNEQFF
TGTGCCACTACGGGAGATGGATCCTACAATGAGCAGTTCTTC
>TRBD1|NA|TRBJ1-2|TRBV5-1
CASSWGTGDNYGYTF
TGCGCCAGCAGCTGGGGGACAGGAGATAACTATGGCTACACCTTC
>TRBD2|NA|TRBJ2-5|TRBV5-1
CASSLSGRGQETQYF
TGCGCCAGCAGCCTTAGCGGGAGGGGTCAAGAGACCCAGTACTTC
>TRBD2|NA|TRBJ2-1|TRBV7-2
CASSSGLAGGPSYNEQFF
TGTGCCAGCAGCTCAGGACTAGCGGGAGGGCCGTCGTACAATGAGCAGTTCTTC
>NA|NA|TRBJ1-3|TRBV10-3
CAISSGGNTIYF
TGTGCCATCAGTTCGGGGGGAAACACCATATATTTT
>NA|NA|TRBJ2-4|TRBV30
CAWTNSGTKNIQYF
TGTGCCTGGACCAATTCCGGGACTAAAAACATTCAGTACTTC
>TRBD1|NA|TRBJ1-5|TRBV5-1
CASSSGTADQPQHF
TGCGCCAGCAGCTCCGGGACAGCCGATCAGCCCCAGCATTTT
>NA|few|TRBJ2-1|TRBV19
CASSIDPGGGRFF
TGTGCCAGTAGTATAGACCCTGGCGGCGGGCGCTTCTTC
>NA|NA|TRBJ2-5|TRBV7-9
CASSLAHSQETQYF
TGTGCCAGCAGCTTAGCGCACAGTCAAGAGACCCAGTACTTC
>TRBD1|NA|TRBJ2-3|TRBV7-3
CASSLRQGWTDTQYF
TGTGCCAGCAGCTTAAGACAGGGGTGGACAGATACGCAGTATTTT
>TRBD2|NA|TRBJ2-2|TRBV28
CASTSVGTTNTGELFF
TGTGCCAGCACCTCCGTTGGGACTACAAACACCGGGGAGCTGTTTTTT
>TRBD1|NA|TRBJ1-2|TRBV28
CASTPAGGKPGYTF
TGTGCCAGCACCCCGGCAGGGGGTAAACCTGGCTACACCTTC
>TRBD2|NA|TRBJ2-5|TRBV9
CASSVGGAGGRETQYF
TGTGCCAGCAGCGTAGGTGGAGCGGGAGGGCGGGAGACCCAGTACTTC
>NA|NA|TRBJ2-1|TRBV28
CASSLVSPGAYNEQFF
TGTGCCAGCAGTTTAGTATCCCCAGGGGCCTACAATGAGCAGTTCTTC
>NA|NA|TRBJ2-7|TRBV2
CASRGLSYEQYF
TGTGCCAGCAGGGGACTCTCCTACGAGCAGTACTTC
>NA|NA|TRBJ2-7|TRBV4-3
CASSQDRSDEQYF
TGCGCCAGCAGCCAAGATCGGAGTGACGAGCAGTACTTC
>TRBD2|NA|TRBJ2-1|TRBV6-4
CASSDSTSGSNEQFF
TGTGCCAGCAGTGACTCGACTAGCGGGAGCAATGAGCAGTTCTTC
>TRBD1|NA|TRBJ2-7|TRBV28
CASSPPDRDYEQYF
TGTGCCAGCAGCCCACCGGACAGGGACTACGAGCAGTACTTC
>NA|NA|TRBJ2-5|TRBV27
CASSLRAAGHQETQYF
TGTGCCAGCAGTTTAAGGGCTGCGGGTCATCAAGAGACCCAGTACTTC
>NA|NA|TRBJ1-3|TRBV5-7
CASSLLGLSESGNTIYF
TGTGCCAGCAGCTTACTAGGATTGTCCGAATCTGGAAACACCATATATTTT
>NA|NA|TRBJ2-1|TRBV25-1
CASSEFRGAGEQFF
TGTGCCAGCAGTGAATTTCGGGGGGCGGGGGAGCAGTTCTTC
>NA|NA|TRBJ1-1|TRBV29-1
CSVEDRTDGRRAFF
TGCAGCGTTGAAGATAGGACAGACGGCCGTAGAGCTTTCTTT
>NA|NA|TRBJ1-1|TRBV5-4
CASSFYREGTEAFF
TGTGCCAGCAGCTTTTACAGGGAAGGCACTGAAGCTTTCTTT
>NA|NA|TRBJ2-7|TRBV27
CASSLRGGYEQYF
TGTGCCAGCAGTTTGAGGGGGGGCTACGAGCAGTACTTC
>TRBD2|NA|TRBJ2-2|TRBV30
CAWTSLAGGTGELFF
TGTGCCTGGACGTCACTAGCGGGAGGCACCGGGGAGCTGTTTTTT
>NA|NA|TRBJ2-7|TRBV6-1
CASSALYEQYF
TGTGCCAGCAGTGCCCTCTACGAGCAGTACTTC
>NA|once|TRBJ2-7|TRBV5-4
CASSYGSRNEQYF
TGTGCCAGCAGCTACGGGAGTCGAAACGAGCAGTACTTC
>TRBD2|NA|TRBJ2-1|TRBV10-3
CAISGLAEYNEQFF
TGTGCCATCAGCGGACTAGCGGAATACAATGAGCAGTTCTTC
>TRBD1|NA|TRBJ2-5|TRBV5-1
CASSLARDRVTETQYF
TGCGCCAGCAGCTTGGCCCGGGACAGGGTAACAGAGACCCAGTACTTC
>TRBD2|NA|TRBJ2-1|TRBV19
CASSPPTSGSFNEQFF
TGTGCCAGTAGTCCCCCGACTAGCGGGAGTTTTAATGAGCAGTTCTTC
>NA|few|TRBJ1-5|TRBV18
CASSLLGGEDQPQHF
TGTGCCAGCTCCCTCTTGGGGGGGGAGGACCAGCCCCAGCATTTT
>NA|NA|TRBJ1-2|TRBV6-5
CASSYSAGTNYGYTF
TGTGCCAGCAGTTACTCGGCAGGGACTAACTATGGCTACACCTTC
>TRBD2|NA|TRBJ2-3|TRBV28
CASSLDLAGAADTQYF
TGTGCCAGCAGTTTAGATTTGGCGGGAGCCGCGGATACGCAGTATTTT
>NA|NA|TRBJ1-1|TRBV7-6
CASSFRAGVSPGNTEAFF
TGTGCCAGCAGCTTTAGGGCAGGGGTAAGTCCGGGGAACACTGAAGCTTTCTTT
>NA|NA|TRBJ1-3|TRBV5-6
CASSPAGRGSGNTIYF
TGTGCCAGCAGCCCCGCAGGGCGAGGATCAGGAAACACCATATATTTT
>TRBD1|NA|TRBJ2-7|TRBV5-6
CASSFDRVAYEQYF
TGTGCCAGCAGCTTCGACAGGGTCGCCTACGAGCAGTACTTC
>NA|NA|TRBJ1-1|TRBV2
CASSPDSYTEAFF
TGTGCCAGCAGCCCGGACAGCTACACTGAAGCTTTCTTT
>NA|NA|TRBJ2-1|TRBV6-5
CASKTGGGGNNEQFF
TGTGCCAGCAAAACAGGGGGGGGAGGCAACAATGAGCAGTTCTTC
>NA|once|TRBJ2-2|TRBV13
CASLDGKRNGELFF
TGTGCCAGCTTAGACGGAAAGAGGAACGGGGAGCTGTTTTTT
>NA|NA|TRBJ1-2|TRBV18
CASSPLGQFDGYTF
TGTGCCAGCTCACCCCTAGGACAGTTTGATGGCTACACCTTC
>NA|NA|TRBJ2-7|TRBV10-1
CASSRGTSYEQYF
TGCGCCAGCAGTCGGGGGACCTCCTACGAGCAGTACTTC
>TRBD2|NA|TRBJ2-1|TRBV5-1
CASSPRPSGINSYNEQFF
TGCGCCAGCAGCCCCAGACCGAGCGGGATCAATTCATACAATGAGCAGTTCTTC
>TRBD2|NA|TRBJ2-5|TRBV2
CASSETSGSMKKETQYF
TGTGCCAGCAGCGAGACTAGCGGGAGCATGAAGAAAGAGACCCAGTACTTC
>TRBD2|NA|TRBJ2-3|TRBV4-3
CASSPRLAGEGVSDTQYF
TGCGCCAGCAGCCCTCGACTAGCGGGAGAAGGGGTGTCAGATACGCAGTATTTT
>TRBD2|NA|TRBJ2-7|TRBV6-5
CASSRAGASDEQYF
TGTGCCAGCAGCCGAGCGGGAGCGAGCGACGAGCAGTACTTC
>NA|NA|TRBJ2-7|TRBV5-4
CASSLGGSRYSYEQYF
TGTGCCAGCAGCTTGGGCGGAAGCCGATATTCCTACGAGCAGTACTTC
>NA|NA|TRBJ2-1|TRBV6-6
CASSPGLNQNNEQFF
TGTGCCAGCAGCCCCGGACTGAACCAAAACAATGAGCAGTTCTTC
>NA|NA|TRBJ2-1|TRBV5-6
CASSPRLPGEQFF
TGTGCCAGCAGCCCCAGACTCCCCGGGGAGCAGTTCTTC
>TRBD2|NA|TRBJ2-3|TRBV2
CASSEGLARADTQYF
TGTGCCAGCAGTGAAGGACTAGCGAGAGCAGATACGCAGTATTTT
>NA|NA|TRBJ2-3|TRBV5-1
CASSLEQPGGTDTQYF
TGCGCCAGCAGCTTAGAACAGCCCGGGGGCACAGATACGCAGTATTTT
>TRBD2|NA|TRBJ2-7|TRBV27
CASSRAGAGAYEQYF
TGTGCCAGCAGCCGAGCGGGAGCCGGGGCGTACGAGCAGTACTTC
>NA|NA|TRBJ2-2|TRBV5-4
CASSLWQGTGELFF
TGTGCCAGCAGCTTGTGGCAGGGCACCGGGGAGCTGTTTTTT
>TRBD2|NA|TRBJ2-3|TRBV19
CASSSGLAGRADTQYF
TGTGCCAGTAGTTCAGGACTAGCGGGAAGGGCGGATACGCAGTATTTT
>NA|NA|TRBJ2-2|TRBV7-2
CASSLGTETGELFF
TGTGCCAGCAGCTTAGGGACAGAAACCGGGGAGCTGTTTTTT